These T cell receptor beta chains were read from a single sample in a study of blood T cells in healthy people across ages. TCRdb reanalysed the 5' RACE reads using MiXCR and keeps one entry per CDR3 protein. The sample consists of around 1.5 million distinct CDR3 sequences, 59% of them appearing once. Sample: blood. The origin of the receptors is a young man in good health. Both conserved end residues are part of each CDR3. The D gene is left open where the match is weak. A clone size is listed for some rows: how often the clone was seen (once, few, many), or a class if it is expanded.

j_gene	d_gene	abundance	v_gene	CDR3aa	CDR3nt
TRBJ1-1	.	.	TRBV20-1	CSASPLWGAPTEAFF	TGCAGTGCTAGTCCCCTTTGGGGGGCGCCCACTGAAGCTTTCTTT
TRBJ2-7	TRBD2	.	TRBV7-9	CASSSSGRRERSYEQYF	TGTGCCAGCAGCTCATCGGGAAGGCGGGAGCGATCCTACGAGCAGTACTTC
TRBJ2-1	TRBD2	.	TRBV29-1	CSVVLAKSYNEQFF	TGCAGCGTCGTACTAGCGAAGTCCTACAATGAGCAGTTCTTC
TRBJ2-7	.	few	TRBV7-9	CASSKEYEQYF	TGTGCCAGCAGCAAGGAATACGAGCAGTACTTC
TRBJ2-7	TRBD1	.	TRBV20-1	CSATAADGRGQSYEQYF	TGCAGTGCTACCGCCGCCGACGGCAGGGGACAGTCCTACGAGCAGTACTTC
TRBJ2-6	.	.	TRBV6-1	CAGGSEVSGANVLTF	TGTGCTGGGGGCAGTGAAGTCTCTGGGGCCAACGTCCTGACTTTC
TRBJ2-7	.	few	TRBV20-1	CSANKRSYEQYF	TGCAGTGCTAATAAGCGGTCCTACGAGCAGTACTTC
TRBJ2-7	TRBD1	.	TRBV6-6	CASRTGDLYEQYF	TGTGCCAGCAGAACAGGGGACCTATACGAGCAGTACTTC
TRBJ1-6	.	.	TRBV4-3	CASSQVRGTLHF	TGCGCCAGCAGCCAAGTGAGGGGCACCCTCCACTTT
TRBJ2-6	.	.	TRBV18	CASSPVGSGTGANVLTF	TGTGCCAGCTCACCGGTAGGCTCAGGGACCGGGGCCAACGTCCTGACTTTC
TRBJ1-1	.	.	TRBV12-3/TRBV12-4	CASSAETEAFF	TGTGCCAGCAGCGCTGAAACTGAAGCTTTCTTT
TRBJ1-6	.	.	TRBV20-1	CSARVGSPSGGFYNSPLHF	TGCAGTGCTAGAGTGGGTAGCCCCAGTGGAGGGTTTTATAATTCACCCCTCCACTTT
TRBJ1-2	.	.	TRBV5-4	CASSNEANYGYTF	TGTGCCAGCAGCAACGAGGCTAACTATGGCTACACCTTC
TRBJ1-4	.	few	TRBV4-3	CASSQLTRGGEDEKLFF	TGCGCCAGCAGCCAACTGACCCGGGGGGGAGAAGATGAAAAACTGTTTTTT
TRBJ2-3	TRBD1	.	TRBV5-1	CASGGQLTDTQYF	TGCGCCAGCGGGGGACAGCTCACAGATACGCAGTATTTT
TRBJ2-3	TRBD1	.	TRBV7-9	CASSPATGGDTQYF	TGTGCCAGCAGCCCTGCGACAGGGGGGGATACGCAGTATTTT
TRBJ2-1	TRBD2	.	TRBV7-6	CASSLAGLASNEQFF	TGTGCCAGCAGCTTAGCTGGACTAGCGAGCAATGAGCAGTTCTTC
TRBJ2-4	TRBD1	.	TRBV7-9	CASSIGTEAAKNIQYF	TGTGCCAGCAGCATCGGGACAGAGGCGGCCAAAAACATTCAGTACTTC
TRBJ1-5	.	.	TRBV18	CASSPPKTGIRGMQPQHF	TGTGCCAGCTCACCACCGAAGACGGGAATTCGGGGCATGCAGCCCCAGCATTTT
TRBJ2-1	.	.	TRBV9	CASSVSQPSPDEQFF	TGTGCCAGCAGCGTTTCTCAGCCTTCACCCGATGAGCAGTTCTTC
TRBJ2-5	TRBD2	.	TRBV4-2	CASSQASGGRETQYF	TGTGCCAGCAGCCAAGCTAGCGGGGGGCGGGAGACCCAGTACTTC
TRBJ1-6	.	.	TRBV5-1	CASSFSPSGTGNSPLHF	TGCGCCAGCAGCTTTTCCCCGAGCGGAACGGGGAATTCACCCCTCCACTTT
TRBJ2-4	TRBD1	few	TRBV14	CASSPSSGGSEEQYF	TGTGCCAGCAGCCCCAGCTCAGGGGGCTCTGAGGAGCAGTACTTC
TRBJ2-2	.	.	TRBV5-6	CASSSLVNTGELFF	TGTGCCAGCAGCTCGTTAGTGAACACCGGGGAGCTGTTTTTT
TRBJ2-7	.	few	TRBV6-2/TRBV6-3	CASSYGTADEQYF	TGTGCCAGCAGTTACGGCACAGCGGACGAGCAGTACTTC
TRBJ1-2	TRBD1	once	TRBV4-2	CASSQGRPGTEGYTF	TGTGCCAGCAGCCAAGGGAGACCCGGGACAGAAGGCTACACCTTC
TRBJ1-2	.	.	TRBV7-2	CASSLVSTTFNYGYTF	TGTGCCAGCAGCTTAGTTTCAACCACTTTTAACTATGGCTACACCTTC
TRBJ2-3	.	.	TRBV20-1	CSAGLLTLAGRTQYF	TGCAGTGCAGGGCTGCTAACTCTCGCCGGGAGAACGCAGTATTTT
TRBJ2-2	TRBD2	.	TRBV20-1	CSARSGGPNTGELFF	TGCAGTGCTAGAAGCGGGGGGCCCAACACCGGGGAGCTGTTTTTT
TRBJ1-6	TRBD1	.	TRBV4-3	CASSQDKGTGDSPLHF	TGCGCCAGCAGCCAAGATAAAGGGACAGGGGATTCACCCCTCCACTTT